The clone carrying this T cell receptor beta chain has only a few counts. Antigen: not known. The data derive from a study of cytomegalovirus exposure and HLA in healthy donors. Trimming pared 7 bases from V and 7 bases from J, leaving 10 bases between. CDR1 and CDR2 from the germline V gene are SNHLY and FYNNEI. The CDR3 spans 11 residues. The protocol was immunoSEQ multiplex PCR, while the TCRdb copy is restricted to in-frame clones and leaves out a portion. In the table there are more than 55,000 clones, 94% of which are singletons. Findings of the study overall: It was fewer than 200 TCR beta chains that were listed as cytomegalovirus-associated. Despite most TCR sequences being rare, some public TCRs occurred in many donors. The tendency of first-cohort TCR clusters to co-occur in the 90 to 150 validation repertoires was the finding of a later analysis. The classifier reportedly diagnosed cytomegalovirus status with high sensitivity and specificity.

Sequenced: PBMCs. The V gene is TRBV2, the J gene TRBJ1-2; D is undetermined. The sequence was obtained from a woman aged 18-29 years in good health and CMV-seronegative. The CDR3 coding sequence is TGTGCCAGCACGTCGGAGGGTGGCTACACCTTC. Translation gives CASTSEGGYTF.